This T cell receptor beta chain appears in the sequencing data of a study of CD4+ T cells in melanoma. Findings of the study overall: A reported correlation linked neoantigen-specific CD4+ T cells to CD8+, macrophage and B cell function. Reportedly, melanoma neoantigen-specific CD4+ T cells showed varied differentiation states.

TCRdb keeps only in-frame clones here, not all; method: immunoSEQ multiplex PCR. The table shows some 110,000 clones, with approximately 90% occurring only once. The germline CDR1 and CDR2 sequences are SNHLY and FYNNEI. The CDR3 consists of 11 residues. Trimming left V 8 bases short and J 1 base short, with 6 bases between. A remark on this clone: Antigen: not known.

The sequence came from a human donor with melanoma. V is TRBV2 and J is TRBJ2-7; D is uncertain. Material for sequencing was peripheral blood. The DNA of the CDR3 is TGTGCCAGCTGCTATTCCTACGAGCAGTACTTC. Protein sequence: CASCYSYEQYF.